The present TCR beta chain was sequenced within a study of blood T cell repertoires in COVID-19. TCRdb keeps only in-frame clones here, not all; method: immunoSEQ multiplex PCR. The table includes about 150,000 clones, more than 65% detected once. The CDR3 is 13 residues long. CDR1 and CDR2 from the germline V gene are MDHEN and SYDVKM. Trimming took off 3 bases at V and 4 bases at J, with 9 bases between the two ends. The clonotype originates from a woman between 50 and 59 years old with acute or convalescent COVID-19. The rearrangement joins TRBV28 to TRBJ1-2, with a weak D call TRBD1 (6 bases). Sequencing used peripheral blood. As DNA, the CDR3 is TGTGCCAGCAGTTTTGGGGGCCCCTATGGCTACACCTTC. Protein product: CASSFGGPYGYTF.